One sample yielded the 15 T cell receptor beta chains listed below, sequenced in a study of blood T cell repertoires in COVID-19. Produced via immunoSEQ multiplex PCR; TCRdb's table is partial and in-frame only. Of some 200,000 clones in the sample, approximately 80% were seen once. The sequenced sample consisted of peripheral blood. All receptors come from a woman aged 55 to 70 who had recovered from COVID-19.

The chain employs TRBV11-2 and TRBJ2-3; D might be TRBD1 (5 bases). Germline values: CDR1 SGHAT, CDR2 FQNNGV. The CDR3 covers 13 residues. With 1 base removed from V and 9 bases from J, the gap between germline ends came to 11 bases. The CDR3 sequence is CASSLVRARTQYF. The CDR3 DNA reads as TGTGCCAGCAGCTTAGTCAGGGCTCGGACGCAGTATTTT.

The CDR3 sequence: CASSIASRGSYEQYF. The CDR3 DNA reads TGTGCCAGTAGTATAGCTAGCAGGGGTTCCTACGAGCAGTACTTC. V and J are TRBV19 and TRBJ2-7, with D possibly TRBD1 on 6 matching bases. Trimming removed 1 base at V and 1 base at J, with 11 bases between. The CDR3 length is 15 residues. CDR1 LNHDA and CDR2 SQIVND come from the germline V gene (reference sequence).

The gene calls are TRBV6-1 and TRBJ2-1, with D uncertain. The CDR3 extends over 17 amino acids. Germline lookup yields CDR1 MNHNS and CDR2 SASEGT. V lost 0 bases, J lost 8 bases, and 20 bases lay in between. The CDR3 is CASSEAITPLKSDEQFF. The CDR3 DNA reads TGTGCCAGCAGTGAAGCGATCACCCCCTTAAAATCGGATGAGCAGTTCTTC.

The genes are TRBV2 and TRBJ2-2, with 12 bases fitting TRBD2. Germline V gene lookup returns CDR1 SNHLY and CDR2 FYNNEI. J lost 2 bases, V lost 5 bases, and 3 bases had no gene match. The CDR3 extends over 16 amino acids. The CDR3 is CASSSSGGANTGELFF. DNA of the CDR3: TGTGCCAGCAGTTCTAGCGGGGGGGCCAACACCGGGGAGCTGTTTTTT.

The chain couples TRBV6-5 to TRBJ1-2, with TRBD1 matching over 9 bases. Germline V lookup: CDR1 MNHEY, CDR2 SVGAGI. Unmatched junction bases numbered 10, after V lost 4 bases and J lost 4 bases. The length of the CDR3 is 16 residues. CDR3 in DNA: TGTGCCAGCAGTTCTACAGGGGGCGCGGCTGGCTATGGCTACACCTTC. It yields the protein CASSSTGGAAGYGYTF.

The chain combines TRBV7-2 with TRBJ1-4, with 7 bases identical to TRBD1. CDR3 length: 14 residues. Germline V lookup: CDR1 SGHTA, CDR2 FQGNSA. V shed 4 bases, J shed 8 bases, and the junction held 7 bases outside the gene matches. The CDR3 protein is CASSSDRPEEKLFF. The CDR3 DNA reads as TGTGCCAGCAGCTCGGACAGGCCAGAGGAAAAACTGTTTTTT.

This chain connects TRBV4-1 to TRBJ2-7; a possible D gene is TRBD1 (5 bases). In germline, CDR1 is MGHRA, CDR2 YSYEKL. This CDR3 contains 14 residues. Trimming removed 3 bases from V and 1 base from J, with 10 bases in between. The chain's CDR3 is CASSHSGISYEQYF. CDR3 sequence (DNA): TGCGCCAGCAGCCATTCAGGGATATCCTACGAGCAGTACTTC.

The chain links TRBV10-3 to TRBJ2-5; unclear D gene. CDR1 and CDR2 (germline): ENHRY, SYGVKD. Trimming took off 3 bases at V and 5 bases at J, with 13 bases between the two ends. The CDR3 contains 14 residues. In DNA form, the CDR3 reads TGTGCCATCAGTGAAACTACCCTCGGGGAGACCCAGTACTTC. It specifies CAISETTLGETQYF.

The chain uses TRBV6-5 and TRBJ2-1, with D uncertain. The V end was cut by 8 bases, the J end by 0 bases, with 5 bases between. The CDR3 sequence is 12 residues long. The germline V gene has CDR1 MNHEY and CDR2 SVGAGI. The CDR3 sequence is CASGASYNEQFF. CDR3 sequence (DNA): TGTGCCAGCGGAGCCTCCTACAATGAGCAGTTCTTC.

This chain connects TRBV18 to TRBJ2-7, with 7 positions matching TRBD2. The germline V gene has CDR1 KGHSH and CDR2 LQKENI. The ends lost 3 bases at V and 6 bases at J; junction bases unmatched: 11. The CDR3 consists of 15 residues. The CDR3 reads CASSPNQAGEGEQYF. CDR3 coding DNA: TGTGCCAGCTCACCTAACCAAGCCGGGGAGGGCGAGCAGTACTTC.

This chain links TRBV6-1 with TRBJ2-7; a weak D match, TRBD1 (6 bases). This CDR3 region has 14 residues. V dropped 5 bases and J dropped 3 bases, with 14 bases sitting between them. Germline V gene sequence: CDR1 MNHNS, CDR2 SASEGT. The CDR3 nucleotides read TGTGCCAGCAGTTATAACAGGGACCACTACGAGCAGTACTTC. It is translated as CASSYNRDHYEQYF.

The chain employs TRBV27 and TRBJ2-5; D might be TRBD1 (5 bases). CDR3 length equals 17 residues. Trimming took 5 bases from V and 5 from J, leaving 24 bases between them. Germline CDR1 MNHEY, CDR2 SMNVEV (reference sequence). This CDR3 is CASSPTAGSGRSETQYF. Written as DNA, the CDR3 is TGTGCCAGCAGTCCCACGGCAGGTTCAGGGCGATCGGAGACCCAGTACTTC.

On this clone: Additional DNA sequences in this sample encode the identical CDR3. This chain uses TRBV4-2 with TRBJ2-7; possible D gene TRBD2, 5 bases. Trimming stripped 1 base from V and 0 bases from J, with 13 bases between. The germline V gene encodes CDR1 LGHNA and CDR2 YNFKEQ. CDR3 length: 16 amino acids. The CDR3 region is CASSQAPAGGSYEQYF. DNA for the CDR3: TGTGCCAGCAGCCAAGCACCCGCGGGCGGCTCCTACGAGCAGTACTTC.

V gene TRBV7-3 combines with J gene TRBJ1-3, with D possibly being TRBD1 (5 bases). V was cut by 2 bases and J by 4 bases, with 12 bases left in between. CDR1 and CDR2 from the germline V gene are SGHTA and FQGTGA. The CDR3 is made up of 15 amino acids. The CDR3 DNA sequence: TGTGCCAGCAGCTTAGGCCCAGGGTCGGGAAACACCATATATTTT. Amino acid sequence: CASSLGPGSGNTIYF. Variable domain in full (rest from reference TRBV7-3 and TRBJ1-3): GAGVSQTPSNKVTEKGKYVELRCDPISGHTALYWYRQSLGQGPEFLIYFQGTGAADDSGLPNDRFFAVRPEGSVSTLKIQRTERGDSAVYLCASSLGPGSGNTIYFGEGSWLTVV.

The CDR3 spells CASSLQGHWGETQYF. DNA of the CDR3: TGTGCCAGCAGCTTACAGGGGCATTGGGGGGAGACCCAGTACTTC. The chain links TRBV7-9 to TRBJ2-5, with D perhaps TRBD1 (6 bases). Looked up from germline, CDR1 is SEHNR and CDR2 is FQNEAQ (reference sequence). The CDR3 is 15 residues long. V lost 2 bases, J lost 5 bases, and 15 bases lay in between.